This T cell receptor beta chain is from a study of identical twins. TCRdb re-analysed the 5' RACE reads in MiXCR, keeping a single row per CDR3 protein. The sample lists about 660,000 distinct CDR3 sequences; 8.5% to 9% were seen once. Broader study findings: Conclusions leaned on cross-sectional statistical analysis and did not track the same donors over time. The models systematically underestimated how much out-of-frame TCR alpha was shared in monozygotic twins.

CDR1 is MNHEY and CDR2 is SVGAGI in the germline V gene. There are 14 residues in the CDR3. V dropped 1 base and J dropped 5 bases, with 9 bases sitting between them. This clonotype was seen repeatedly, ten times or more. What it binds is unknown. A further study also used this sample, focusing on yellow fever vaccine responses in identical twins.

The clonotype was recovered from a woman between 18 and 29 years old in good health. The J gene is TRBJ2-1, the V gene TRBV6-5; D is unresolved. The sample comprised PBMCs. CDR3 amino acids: CASSYFGGHNEQFF. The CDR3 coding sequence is TGTGCCAGCAGTTACTTTGGCGGACACAATGAGCAGTTCTTC.